These T cell receptor beta chains were read from a single sample in a study of blood T cell repertoires in COVID-19. Some clones are missing from TCRdb's copy, which holds only in-frame ones; the method was immunoSEQ multiplex PCR. The profile covers 35,000 to 45,000 clones, with about 90% appearing a single time and about 8.3% taken by the ten largest. The sample was peripheral blood. The receptors were gathered from a man aged 50 to 60 with active COVID-19. Both conserved end residues are part of each CDR3. The D gene is left open where the match is weak. Clone size is given for some rows only: seen once, a few or many times, or a class if the clone is expanded.

>TRBV6-5|NA|NA|TRBJ1-4
TGTGCCAGCAGGGGGGCAGGGACTAATGAAAAACTGTTTTTT
CASRGAGTNEKLFF
>TRBV7-9|NA|TRBD1|TRBJ1-2
TGTGCCAGCAGCTTAGGGGGGACAGTTTATGGCTACACCTTC
CASSLGGTVYGYTF
>TRBV2|NA|NA|TRBJ2-2
TGTGCCAGCAGCCCGACTCGAAACACCGGGGAGCTGTTTTTT
CASSPTRNTGELFF
>TRBV2|NA|NA|TRBJ2-4
TGTGCCAGCAGGGGGCAAGGGGGAAAGGAGTACTTC
CASRGQGGKEYF
>TRBV7-9|NA|TRBD2|TRBJ2-3
TGTGCCACCCAGGGACTAGCTCGCACAGATACGCAGTATTTT
CATQGLARTDTQYF
>TRBV5-1|NA|NA|TRBJ1-3
TGCGCCAGCAGCTTGGGAGTGAAGAGCTCTGGAAACACCATATATTTT
CASSLGVKSSGNTIYF
>TRBV12-3/TRBV12-4|NA|NA|TRBJ1-5
TGTGCCAGCAGTTTCGGTCGCAATCAGCCCCAGCATTTT
CASSFGRNQPQHF
>TRBV27|once|TRBD1|TRBJ1-6
TGTGCCAGCAGTACACGACAGGGAAGCGATTCACCCCTCCACTTT
CASSTRQGSDSPLHF
>TRBV6-6|NA|TRBD1|TRBJ1-1
TGTGCCAGCAGTGCTCGACAGGGGTGGAACACTGAAGCTTTCTTT
CASSARQGWNTEAFF
>TRBV5-4|NA|TRBD2|TRBJ2-2
TGTGCCAGCAGCCTATCTAGCGGGAGTAACACCGGGGAGCTGTTTTTT
CASSLSSGSNTGELFF
>TRBV3-1/TRBV3-2|NA|TRBD2|TRBJ2-7
TGTGCCAGCAGCCAAGGACCCCCTAGCGGCTCCTACGAGCAGTACTTC
CASSQGPPSGSYEQYF
>TRBV28|NA|TRBD1|TRBJ1-5
TGTGCCAGCAGTTATATTCCTCGACAGGGGAATCAGCCCCAGCATTTT
CASSYIPRQGNQPQHF
>TRBV18|once|NA|TRBJ2-5
TGTGCCAGCTCACTAGGACTAAACCAAGAGACCCAGTACTTC
CASSLGLNQETQYF
>TRBV11-2|NA|NA|TRBJ2-3
TGTGCCAGCAGCTTAGGGACAAGCACAGATACGCAGTATTTT
CASSLGTSTDTQYF
>TRBV2|NA|NA|TRBJ2-7
TGTGCCAGCAGGGAGGGCGGTGCCTACGAGCAGTACTTC
CASREGGAYEQYF
>TRBV29-1|once|TRBD1|TRBJ1-1
TGCAGCGTTGAATCGACAGGGGAGAACACTGAAGCTTTCTTT
CSVESTGENTEAFF
>TRBV5-1|NA|TRBD2|TRBJ2-5
TGCGCCAGCAGCTCGGGACTAGCGGGAGAGACCCAGTACTTC
CASSSGLAGETQYF
>TRBV19|NA|NA|TRBJ1-5
TGTGCCAGTAGTATAAAAACAGACAATCAGCCCCAGCATTTT
CASSIKTDNQPQHF
>TRBV7-9|NA|NA|TRBJ1-3
TGTGCCAGCAGTTCCTTTTCCAGTGGAAACACCATATATTTT
CASSSFSSGNTIYF
>TRBV24-1|NA|TRBD2|TRBJ2-3
TGTGCCACCAGTGATCATAGCGGGAGGAGTGCAGATACGCAGTATTTT
CATSDHSGRSADTQYF
>TRBV7-8|NA|TRBD2|TRBJ2-7
TGTGCCAGCAGTCCTTCCGGAGGACTAGCGGTTTACGAGCAGTACTTC
CASSPSGGLAVYEQYF
>TRBV27|NA|TRBD2|TRBJ2-7
TGTGCCAGCAGTTTGGCGCCGACTAGCGGGTCACCGGGTTACGAGCAGTACTTC
CASSLAPTSGSPGYEQYF
>TRBV21-1|NA|NA|TRBJ2-7
TGTGCCAGCAGCAAAGGTAACGGCGGGACGTCCCTATCCTACGAGCAGTACTTC
CASSKGNGGTSLSYEQYF
>TRBV2|NA|NA|TRBJ2-3
TGTGCCAGCACCCGGGGAGAGCGGATAGATACGCAGTATTTT
CASTRGERIDTQYF
>TRBV12-3/TRBV12-4|NA|NA|TRBJ1-2
TGTGCCAGCACTCGATCGGGGGTCGGAGGCTACACCTTC
CASTRSGVGGYTF
>TRBV2|NA|NA|TRBJ2-7
TGTGCCAGCAGTGAAATTCGGACGGAGGCTTACGAGCAGTACTTC
CASSEIRTEAYEQYF
>TRBV7-2|NA|TRBD2|TRBJ2-2
TGTGCCAGCAGCTTCCAGCGGGGCACCGGGGAGCTGTTTTTT
CASSFQRGTGELFF
>TRBV20-1|NA|TRBD1|TRBJ2-1
TGCAGTGCAAGTCCCGGGACAGGGGGATACAATGAGCAGTTCTTC
CSASPGTGGYNEQFF
>TRBV18|NA|NA|TRBJ2-7
TGTGCCAGCTCTCTAGGGGGGGGCCCGTACGAGCAGTACTTC
CASSLGGGPYEQYF
>TRBV5-1|NA|TRBD2|TRBJ2-2
TGCGCCAGCAGCTTCCTAGCGGGAGCGAACTCGAACACCGGGGAGCTGTTTTTT
CASSFLAGANSNTGELFF
>TRBV13|NA|NA|TRBJ2-5
TGTGCCAGCAGCTCTAGCCAAGGGCAAGAGACCCAGTACTTC
CASSSSQGQETQYF
>TRBV30|NA|TRBD1|TRBJ2-5
TGTGCCTGGAGTCGGACAGGGGTAGAGACCCAGTACTTC
CAWSRTGVETQYF
>TRBV19|NA|NA|TRBJ1-5
TGTGCCAGTAGTATAGATAGCGGGTCAAATAGCAATCAGCCCCAGCATTTT
CASSIDSGSNSNQPQHF
>TRBV7-2|NA|NA|TRBJ1-1
TGTGCCAGCAGCTTAGTTGGGACTGCAACAACTGAAGCTTTCTTT
CASSLVGTATTEAFF
>TRBV29-1|NA|TRBD2|TRBJ2-1
TGCAGCGTTGCGGGGGAGGTGCGGGAGCGATACAATGAGCAGTTCTTC
CSVAGEVRERYNEQFF
>TRBV7-9|NA|NA|TRBJ1-1
TGTGCCAGCAGCACCACCCGTAGCCCTGAAGCTTTCTTT
CASSTTRSPEAFF
>TRBV28|NA|NA|TRBJ2-3
TGTGCCAGCAGTGAGACCCCGAGGAGCGCCACAGATACGCAGTATTTT
CASSETPRSATDTQYF
>TRBV9|once|TRBD1|TRBJ1-4
TGTGCCAGCAGCGTAGTCGGACAGGTTAATGAAAAACTGTTTTTT
CASSVVGQVNEKLFF
>TRBV5-5|once|NA|TRBJ2-1
TGTGCCAGCAGCCTCGGGACGGGAGATGGGAATGAGCAGTTCTTC
CASSLGTGDGNEQFF
>TRBV7-3|NA|TRBD2|TRBJ2-1
TGTGCCAGCGCAGATAGCGGGAGGTTGGACAATGAGCAGTTCTTC
CASADSGRLDNEQFF
>TRBV2|NA|TRBD1|TRBJ1-5
TGTGCCAGCAGTGGCCGGACAGGAACGGGTCAGCCCCAGCATTTT
CASSGRTGTGQPQHF
>TRBV5-1|NA|NA|TRBJ1-1
TGCGCCAGCAGCTTGGATCCGAGCGGGACTGAAGCTTTCTTT
CASSLDPSGTEAFF
>TRBV6-5|NA|TRBD1|TRBJ1-1
TGTGCCAGCAAGGGACAGGAAGCTTTCTTT
CASKGQEAFF